This T cell receptor beta chain was identified during a study of blood T cell repertoires in COVID-19 (dated by TCRdb to 2018 to 2020). Study-wide context: Samples from collaborators originated in the United States, Italy and Spain and spanned both the acute and convalescent phases of COVID-19. The material from the prospective study consisted of cDNA or gDNA derived from T cells, B-cell-depleted T cells, or PBMCs. Deeply sampled blood TCRbeta repertoires from subjects exposed to, actively infected with, or recovered from COVID-19 were included in the dataset. The repertoires were released in a freely available public database meant as a resource for research on the immune response to SARS-CoV-2. The samples were drawn from two sources: the first 160 participants of the ongoing ImmuneRACE study, and fewer than 1,500 subjects contributed by 6 global collaborators. A de-identified subject ID, COVID-19 status, age in years and sex were almost always included in the sample metadata. Where available, HLA class I and class II types were obtained from metadata supplied by the sample provider rather than from assay-based typing. Broad study findings and their caveats: The amount of clinical and demographic metadata varied by source and participant and was provided uncurated.

The collaborating institutions used their own protocols to collect whole blood in K2EDTA tubes. Collaborator samples were shipped for TCRbeta analysis as frozen whole blood, isolated PBMCs, or DNA extracted from either sample type. Taken from cysteine to phenylalanine, the CDR3 has 14 residues. Only the CDR3 portion is preserved as DNA: 42 bases, with reading frame beginning at the first base. The germline V gene (reference sequence) yields SEHNR for CDR1 and FQNEAQ for CDR2. Trimming removed 2 bases from V and 2 bases from J, leaving 7 bases between the germline ends. On this clone itself: The antigen this receptor binds is unknown. Base qualities were left out, and no much larger clone turns up one base away.

The immunoSEQ Assay, a bias-controlled multiplex PCR, was used to amplify TCRbeta CDR3 regions from genomic DNA. The authors processed their data as follows. The number of nucleated cells in each sample was estimated by amplification of reference gene primers within the assay. To quantify the absolute abundance of each unique TCRbeta CDR3 rearrangement, sequence reads were collapsed and filtered. Productive Simpson clonality was computed per sample as the square root of Simpson's diversity index over productive rearrangements. Sourced from immuneACCESS, this table was stored by TCRdb with only in-frame sequences that have V and J called. A share of the clones is absent; for the studies checked, an unresolved V gene accounts for under half, and the remainder has no known explanation. For V, J and clone size, that table is used; D and trimming come from the DNA. For this sample the table gives about 100,000 clones, of which more than 75% were detected only once. Jointly, the top ten make up 7.5% to 10% of the sample.

The sequencing input was peripheral blood. The clonotype was recovered from a man in his 60s with active or convalescent COVID-19. In this chain, TRBV7-9 is recombined with TRBJ2-1, with the D segment identity uncertain. For the CDR3, the sequence is CASSLPHPYNEQFF. DNA sequence: TGTGCCAGCAGCTTACCACACCCCTACAATGAGCAGTTCTTC.